This T cell receptor (beta chain) was documented in a study of blood T cell repertoires in COVID-19. About the research overall: From the United States, Italy and Spain came samples of acute and convalescent COVID-19.

Methods used by the authors: Cell counts per sample came from amplifying reference gene primers. Produced via immunoSEQ multiplex PCR; TCRdb's table is partial and in-frame only. The DNA was the basis for D and trimming; V, J and clone size are from that table. The sample has some 80,000 clones, roughly 80% seen once. This clone showed up just a few times. V shed 4 bases and J shed 3 bases, with 10 bases lying between them. Germline-derived CDR1 and CDR2 are SGHDN and FVKESK. There are 13 residues in the CDR3. The sample taken for sequencing was peripheral blood. The clonotype was recovered from a woman aged 70-85 years with acute or convalescent COVID-19. The chain recombines TRBV14 with TRBJ2-7, with no clear D. The CDR3 loop reads CASSLTPHYEQYF. CDR3 sequence (DNA): TGTGCCAGCAGCCTTACCCCACACTACGAGCAGTACTTC.